The 9 T cell receptor beta chains in this list originate from one sample, sequenced in a study of T cells in Graves' hyperthyroidism and ophthalmopathy (dated by TCRdb to the late 2010s). The library was built by means of multiplex PCR. Sequencing used an Illumina HiSeq 2000. TCR beta CDR3 regions were amplified from RNA transcripts. The TCR CDR3 was subjected to a first round of RT-PCR using the HTBI primer set and the Qiagen OneStep RT-PCR kit. Clones were called with MiXCR by TCRdb after fastp trimmed the public reads at Q25, and only in-frame beta chains were retained. Each record represents a unique CDR3 protein, reported with the most common genes and DNA among its rows. The sample data list 300,000 to 350,000 distinct CDR3 sequences, and 21% of these were observed just once. The biggest ten clones account for over 40% of the sample. The sample consisted of blood. The receptors stem from a woman between 50 and 59 years old with Graves' hyperthyroidism.

The sample holds many counts of this clonotype. This chain connects TRBV3-1 to TRBJ2-1; 10 positions agree with TRBD2. The CDR3 runs to 14 residues. With 7 bases clipped from V and 5 bases from J, the junction kept 5 bases outside the gene matches. From germline, CDR1 is LGHDT and CDR2 YNNKEL (reference sequence). Written as DNA, the CDR3 is TGTGCCAGCACCAAGCGGGGGGGGGACAATGAGCAGTTCTTC. Protein sequence: CASTKRGGDNEQFF.

This clonotype has a count of ten or more. The chain has TRBV7-9 and TRBJ2-7, with unresolved D. V dropped 1 base and J dropped 9 bases, with 7 bases sitting between them. In germline, CDR1 is SEHNR, CDR2 FQNEAQ (reference sequence). The CDR3 sequence is 11 residues long. The CDR3 nucleotides are TGTGCCAGCAGCTTAGGCGAAGCGCAGTACTTC. Protein sequence: CASSLGEAQYF.

This clonotype was picked up many times. The chain joins TRBV25-1 to TRBJ2-5; 7 bases fit TRBD1. Germline loops: CDR1 MGHDK, CDR2 SYGVNS. The CDR3 spans 15 residues. The junction had 10 bases not matched to a gene; V was cut back by 4 bases and J by 5 bases. For the CDR3, the DNA is TGTGCCAGCAGTGGCCGACAGGGAGTGCGGGAGACCCAGTACTTC. Residues: CASSGRQGVRETQYF.

This clonotype was picked up many times. The gene calls are TRBV24-1 and TRBJ2-1; 14 bases map to TRBD2. J was trimmed by 5 bases and V by 3 bases; bases with no gene match: 8. Germline CDR1 and CDR2: KGHDR and SFDVKD. The CDR3 extends over 18 amino acids. The CDR3 loop reads CATSDQGLAGEGDNEQFF. In DNA, the CDR3 is TGTGCCACCAGTGATCAGGGACTAGCGGGAGAGGGAGACAATGAGCAGTTCTTC.

This clonotype showed up many times. The CDR3 DNA reads as TGTGCCTGGAGCCTTTATGGTGGTGGGTGGACAGATACGCAGTATTTT. It yields the protein CAWSLYGGGWTDTQYF. The rearrangement joins TRBV30 to TRBJ2-3; the D is unclear. Trimming pared 3 bases from V and 3 bases from J, leaving 19 bases between. Germline loops: CDR1 GTSNPN, CDR2 SVGIG (reference sequence). The CDR3 consists of 16 residues.

This clonotype occurred a few times. This sequence joins TRBV6-5 and TRBJ1-2; 7 positions agree with TRBD1. Germline V CDR1 and CDR2: MNHEY, SVGAGI. The V and J ends lost 2 bases and 4 bases, in that order; junction bases with no gene match: 4. This CDR3 is built from 14 residues. The CDR3 loop is CASSYRQGGYGYTF. As DNA, the CDR3 is TGTGCCAGCAGTTACCGGCAGGGGGGCTATGGCTACACCTTC.

The chain combines TRBV4-1 with TRBJ1-2; D unresolved. The germline V gene encodes CDR1 MGHRA and CDR2 YSYEKL. Trimming took 2 bases from V and 0 from J, leaving 10 bases between them. The CDR3 runs to 15 residues. CDR3 sequence: CASSQYSTANYGYTF. The CDR3 DNA follows: TGCGCCAGCAGCCAATACAGTACAGCTAACTATGGCTACACCTTC.

This chain links TRBV19 with TRBJ1-1; D not resolved. V gave up 10 bases and J gave up 0 bases, with 18 bases separating them. The germline gives CDR1 LNHDA, CDR2 SQIVND (reference sequence). This CDR3 region has 15 residues. In nucleotides, the CDR3 is TGTGCCAAAAAAAGAACAGTAGCCATGAACACTGAAGCTTTCTTT. It codes for CAKKRTVAMNTEAFF.

This chain connects TRBV28 to TRBJ1-1; D gene uncertain. Germline V gene lookup returns CDR1 MDHEN and CDR2 SYDVKM. There are 15 residues in the CDR3. Trimming pared 5 bases from V and 11 bases from J, leaving 24 bases between. CDR3 region: CASSRAPSLLAHAFF. CDR3 coding DNA: TGTGCCAGCAGTCGCGCCCCCAGTCTCCTAGCTCATGCTTTCTTT.